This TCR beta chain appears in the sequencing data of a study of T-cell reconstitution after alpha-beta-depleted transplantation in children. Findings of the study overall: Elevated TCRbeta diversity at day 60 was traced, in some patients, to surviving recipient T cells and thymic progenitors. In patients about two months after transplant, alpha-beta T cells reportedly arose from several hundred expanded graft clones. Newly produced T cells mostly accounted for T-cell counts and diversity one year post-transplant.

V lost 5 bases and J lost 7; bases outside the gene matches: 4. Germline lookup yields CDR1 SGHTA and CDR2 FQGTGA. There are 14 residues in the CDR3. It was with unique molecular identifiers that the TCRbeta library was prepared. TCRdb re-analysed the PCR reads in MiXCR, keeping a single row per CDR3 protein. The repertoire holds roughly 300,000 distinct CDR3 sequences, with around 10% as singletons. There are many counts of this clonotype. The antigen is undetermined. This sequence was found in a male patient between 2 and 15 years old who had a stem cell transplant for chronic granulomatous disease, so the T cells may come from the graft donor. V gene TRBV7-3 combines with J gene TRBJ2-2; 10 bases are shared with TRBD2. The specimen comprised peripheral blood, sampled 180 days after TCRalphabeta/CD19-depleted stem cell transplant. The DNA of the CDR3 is TGTGCCAGCAGCCTAGCGGGAGCAGTCGGGGAGCTGTTTTTT. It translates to CASSLAGAVGELFF. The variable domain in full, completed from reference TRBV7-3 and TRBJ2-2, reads GAGVSQTPSNKVTEKGKYVELRCDPISGHTALYWYRQSLGQGPEFLIYFQGTGAADDSGLPNDRFFAVRPEGSVSTLKIQRTERGDSAVYLCASSLAGAVGELFFGEGSRLTVL.